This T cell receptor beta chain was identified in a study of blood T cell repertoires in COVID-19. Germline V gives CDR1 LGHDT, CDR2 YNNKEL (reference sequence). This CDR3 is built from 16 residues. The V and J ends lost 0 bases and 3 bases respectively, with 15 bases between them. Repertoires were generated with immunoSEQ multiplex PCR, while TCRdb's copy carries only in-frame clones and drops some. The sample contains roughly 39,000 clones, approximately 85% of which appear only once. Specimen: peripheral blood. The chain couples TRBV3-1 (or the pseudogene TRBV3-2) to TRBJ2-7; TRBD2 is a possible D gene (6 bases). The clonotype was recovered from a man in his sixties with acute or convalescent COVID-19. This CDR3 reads CASSQDLDGGSYEQYF. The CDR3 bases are TGTGCCAGCAGCCAAGATCTTGACGGGGGTAGCTACGAGCAGTACTTC.